This TCR beta chain was captured in a study of shared T cell receptors in the human thymus. The V gene lost 8 bases and the J gene lost 9 bases, with 10 bases spanning the gap. In germline, CDR1 is SNHLY, CDR2 FYNNEI. This CDR3 is 10 amino acids long. Only in-frame clones appear in the TCRdb table, and some are missing; sequencing was by immunoSEQ multiplex PCR. The sample shows about 380,000 clones, 95% of them seen only once. The sample was thymocytes. The receptor was isolated from a human donor. V usage is TRBV2 and J usage is TRBJ1-1; TRBD1 is a possible D gene (6 bases). CDR3 sequence reads: CASDRNKAFF. In DNA, the CDR3 is TGTGCCAGCGACAGGAACAAAGCTTTCTTT.